Listed here are 20 T cell receptor beta chains from one sample, sequenced in a study of blood T cell repertoires in COVID-19. Sequencing was performed with immunoSEQ multiplex PCR; in TCRdb, only in-frame clones are kept and a portion is missing. The table includes around 110,000 clones, over 65% detected once. Sequencing was performed on peripheral blood. The receptors derive from a man aged 25 to 40 with acute or convalescent COVID-19.

This clone came up once. V gene TRBV5-4 combines with J gene TRBJ2-6; 10 bases agree with TRBD1. The CDR3 is 16 residues long. The V gene's germline CDR1 is SGHNT and CDR2 YYREEE (reference sequence). V shed 4 bases and J 5 bases; nucleotides not matched to a gene: 6. The DNA of the CDR3 is TGTGCCAGCAGCACCGGACAGGGGGGGTGGGCCAACGTCCTGACTTTC. Translated: CASSTGQGGWANVLTF.

The CDR3 region has the DNA TGTGCCAGCAGAACCACTATGGGTACGTCGCCCCAAGAGACCCAGTACTTC. It translates to CASRTTMGTSPQETQYF. The chain carries TRBV2 and TRBJ2-5; D is unresolved. Germline values: CDR1 SNHLY, CDR2 FYNNEI. The CDR3 consists of 17 residues. Trimming took 6 bases from V and 1 from J, leaving 21 bases between them.

A single count supports this clone. The chain is built from TRBV4-2 and TRBJ2-7, with 8 bases identical to TRBD1. Losses at the gene ends were 5 bases for V and 0 bases for J; bases not matched to a gene: 3. Germline values: CDR1 LGHNA, CDR2 YNFKEQ. CDR3 length: 14 amino acids. The chain's CDR3 is CASSGQGRSYEQYF. As DNA, the CDR3 is TGTGCCAGCAGCGGACAGGGCCGCTCCTACGAGCAGTACTTC.

The chain links TRBV5-5 to TRBJ2-1; weak D call: TRBD1 (5 bases). Trimming stripped 1 base from V and 4 bases from J, with 6 bases between. Germline CDR1 SGHKS, CDR2 YYEKEE (reference sequence). The CDR3 loop spans 13 amino acids. CDR3 DNA: TGTGCCAGCAGCTTGTACAGGTACAATGAGCAGTTCTTC. Its translation is CASSLYRYNEQFF. Together with reference TRBV5-5 and TRBJ2-1, the CDR3 gives the full variable domain: DAGVTQSPTHLIKTRGQQVTLRCSPISGHKSVSWYQQVLGQGPQFIFQYYEKEERGRGNFPDRFSARQFPNYSSELNVNALLLGDSALYLCASSLYRYNEQFFGPGTRLTVL.

This chain links TRBV6-5 with TRBJ2-1; TRBD1 might be the D (5 bases). Germline CDR1 reads MNHEY; CDR2 reads SVGAGI. The CDR3 totals 11 residues. Trimming pared 8 bases from V and 4 bases from J, leaving 6 bases between. The CDR3 region is CASRQYNEQFF. For the CDR3, the DNA is TGTGCCAGCCGACAGTACAATGAGCAGTTCTTC.

The V and J genes are TRBV27 and TRBJ2-3, with D perhaps TRBD2 (5 bases). The CDR3 is made up of 14 amino acids. The germline V and J ends were trimmed by 7 bases and 6 bases, with 17 bases remaining between them. Germline V CDR1 and CDR2: MNHEY, SMNVEV (reference sequence). The CDR3 reads CASNPFGTGDTQYF. DNA of the CDR3: TGTGCCAGCAACCCTTTCGGAACGGGGGATACGCAGTATTTT.

The chain employs TRBV9 and TRBJ1-2, with D uncertain. The CDR3 is made up of 13 amino acids. V shed 0 bases and J shed 8 bases, with 11 bases lying between them. CDR1 and CDR2 (germline): SGDLS, YYNGEE. The DNA of the CDR3 is TGTGCCAGCAGCGTAGATGGGGAGCTAGGCTACACCTTC. Residues: CASSVDGELGYTF. Together with reference TRBV9 and TRBJ1-2, the CDR3 gives the full variable domain: DSGVTQTPKHLITATGQRVTLRCSPRSGDLSVYWYQQSLDQGLQFLIQYYNGEERAKGNILERFSAQQFPDLHSELNLSSLELGDSALYFCASSVDGELGYTFGSGTRLTVV.

The chain employs TRBV2 and TRBJ2-7; TRBD2 is a possible D gene (6 bases). The V end lost 5 bases, the J end lost 2 bases, and 13 bases lay between the germline ends. In germline, CDR1 is SNHLY, CDR2 FYNNEI. The CDR3 has 14 amino acids. This chain's CDR3 is CASSLRGSTYEQYF. For the CDR3, the DNA is TGTGCCAGCAGTCTCCGGGGGTCCACCTACGAGCAGTACTTC.

Only a few counts were recorded for this clone. The gene calls are TRBV6-1 and TRBJ2-5; TRBD1 aligns across 9 bases. The CDR3 extends over 18 amino acids. The V and J ends lost 1 base and 4 bases, in that order; junction bases with no gene match: 13. Germline loops: CDR1 MNHNS, CDR2 SASEGT. The CDR3: CASSEGPPRTGEIETQYF. CDR3 in DNA: TGTGCCAGCAGTGAAGGTCCCCCCCGGACAGGGGAAATAGAGACCCAGTACTTC.

V gene TRBV27 combines with J gene TRBJ1-1; the D gene is possibly TRBD1 (5 bases). Germline CDR1 MNHEY, CDR2 SMNVEV (reference sequence). Trimming took 3 bases from V and 5 from J, leaving 19 bases between them. The CDR3 covers 16 residues. CDR3: CASSLFLGPTGTEAFF. The CDR3 nucleotides are TGTGCCAGCAGTTTGTTTTTGGGGCCTACGGGTACTGAAGCTTTCTTT.

This rearrangement joins TRBV5-6 to TRBJ2-7; possibly TRBD1 for D (5 bases). CDR3 length equals 13 residues. The ends were cut back, 4 bases at V and 4 bases at J, with 12 bases in the middle. Germline assignment: CDR1 SGHDT and CDR2 YYEEEE. The CDR3 sequence: CASSLDRQYEQYV. Written as DNA, the CDR3 is TGTGCCAGCAGCCTCGACAGACAATACGAGCAGTACGTC.

The rearrangement uses TRBV6-2 or TRBV6-3 and TRBJ2-7, with D perhaps TRBD2 (5 bases). Germline values: CDR1 MNHEY, CDR2 SVGEGT. Trimming removed 2 bases at V and 4 bases at J, with 15 bases between. The CDR3 is made up of 15 amino acids. CDR3 region: CASSYGRDMWYEQYF. The CDR3 DNA follows: TGTGCCAGCAGTTACGGACGGGATATGTGGTACGAGCAGTACTTC.

The rearrangement joins TRBV6-5 to TRBJ2-7; D call uncertain. This CDR3 is 11 amino acids long. Germline CDR1 is MNHEY and CDR2 is SVGAGI. Trimming stripped 6 bases from V and 3 bases from J, with 6 bases between. CDR3 amino acids: CASRSLYEQYV. The CDR3 DNA reads TGTGCCAGCAGATCTCTCTACGAGCAGTACGTC.

The rearrangement joins TRBV7-8 to TRBJ1-6, with D hard to call. Trimming cost V 0 bases and J 7 bases, with 10 bases left between them. This CDR3 spans 15 amino acids. Germline V CDR1 and CDR2: SGHVS, FQNEAQ. The CDR3 is CASSLAAGWNSPLHF. The CDR3 DNA is TGTGCCAGCAGCTTAGCGGCGGGGTGGAATTCACCCCTCCACTTT.

V usage is TRBV2 and J usage is TRBJ2-7; 10 bases agree with TRBD1. This CDR3 spans 17 amino acids. J lost 2 bases, V lost 2 bases, and 9 bases had no gene match. Germline CDR1 SNHLY, CDR2 FYNNEI. The CDR3 region is CASSEMGGTGETYEQYF. The CDR3 coding sequence is TGTGCCAGCAGTGAAATGGGTGGGACAGGGGAAACCTACGAGCAGTACTTC.

The V call is TRBV4-3, the J call TRBJ1-6; D perhaps matches TRBD1 (6 bases). Trimming cost V 0 bases and J 10 bases, with 10 bases left between them. In germline, CDR1 is LGHNA, CDR2 YSLEER. The CDR3 spans 14 residues. CDR3 sequence: CASSQDRGRSPLHF. CDR3 sequence (DNA): TGCGCCAGCAGCCAAGACAGGGGACGCTCACCCCTCCACTTT.

V and J are TRBV19 and TRBJ1-1; 8 nucleotides align to TRBD1. CDR1 LNHDA and CDR2 SQIVND come from the germline V gene (reference sequence). The CDR3 has 18 residues. The ends lost 7 bases at V and 0 bases at J; junction bases unmatched: 16. CDR3 in amino acids: CASTLRPIQGGVNTEAFF. In nucleotides, the CDR3 is TGTGCCAGTACCCTTAGACCCATACAGGGGGGTGTGAACACTGAAGCTTTCTTT. The complete variable domain, with remaining parts taken from reference TRBV19 and TRBJ1-1, reads DGGITQSPKYLFRKEGQNVTLSCEQNLNHDAMYWYRQDPGQGLRLIYYSQIVNDFQKGDIAEGYSVSREKKESFPLTVTSAQKNPTAFYLCASTLRPIQGGVNTEAFFGQGTRLTVV.

The table lists this clone with a few counts. The chain uses TRBV9 and TRBJ2-2; 10 bases map to TRBD1. Trimming cost V 3 bases and J 3 bases; bases outside gene matches: 5. This CDR3 has 16 amino acids. Looked up from germline, CDR1 is SGDLS and CDR2 is YYNGEE. Here the CDR3 DNA reads TGTGCCAGCAGCGCGGACGGGACAGGGGACACCGGGGAGCTGTTTTTT. Amino acids: CASSADGTGDTGELFF.

The CDR3 sequence is CATSRVETGDYGYTF. The CDR3 bases are TGTGCCACCAGCAGGGTCGAGACAGGGGACTATGGCTACACCTTC. The chain links TRBV15 to TRBJ1-2; 8 bases match TRBD1. This CDR3 spans 15 amino acids. J was trimmed by 3 bases and V by 3 bases; bases with no gene match: 6. CDR1 LNHNV and CDR2 YYDKDF come from the germline V gene (reference sequence). The complete variable domain, with remaining parts taken from reference TRBV15 and TRBJ1-2, reads DAMVIQNPRYQVTQFGKPVTLSCSQTLNHNVMYWYQQKSSQAPKLLFHYYDKDFNNEADTPDNFQSRRPNTSFCFLDIRSPGLGDTAMYLCATSRVETGDYGYTFGSGTRLTVV.

The chain couples TRBV11-1 to TRBJ2-1, with 10 bases matching TRBD2. This CDR3 comprises 17 residues. CDR1 is SGHAT and CDR2 is FQDESV in the germline V gene (reference sequence). Unmatched junction bases numbered 9, after V lost 0 bases and J lost 7 bases. The CDR3: CASSLARIAGGGNEQFF. The CDR3 nucleotides read TGTGCCAGCAGCTTAGCGCGGATAGCGGGAGGAGGGAATGAGCAGTTCTTC.